This T cell receptor (beta chain) was captured by sequencing in a study of Ad26.COV2.S vaccination and SARS-CoV-2 variants. Study-wide results and caveats: Measurement of non-spike TCR breadth gave similar results in vaccine and placebo recipients.

For this clone: The antigen is not known.

Treatment specified: over 15 received Ad26.COV2.S at low or high dose, single or two shots; 5 received placebo; per-sample allocation not given. Following the first vaccine or placebo injection, samples were taken on day 63. Germline V gives CDR1 MNHEY, CDR2 SMNVEV (reference sequence). V was cut by 5 bases and J by 0 bases, with 11 bases left in between. CDR3 length: 15 residues. The repertoire was sequenced with immunoSEQ multiplex PCR; TCRdb's copy has only in-frame clones and lacks some. Altogether around 350,000 clones are present, around 83% being singletons, with the ten largest covering 3.3%.

This clonotype was sampled from a person between 18 and 65 years old who received the Ad26.COV2.S COVID-19 vaccine or a placebo. Sequencing used peripheral blood, obtained in a trial of Ad26.COV2.S vaccine versus placebo. This rearrangement joins TRBV27 to TRBJ2-1; a possible D gene is TRBD2 (6 bases). The CDR3 coding sequence is TGTGCCAGCAGTATCGTAGCGGACTCCTACAATGAGCAGTTCTTC. It codes for CASSIVADSYNEQFF.